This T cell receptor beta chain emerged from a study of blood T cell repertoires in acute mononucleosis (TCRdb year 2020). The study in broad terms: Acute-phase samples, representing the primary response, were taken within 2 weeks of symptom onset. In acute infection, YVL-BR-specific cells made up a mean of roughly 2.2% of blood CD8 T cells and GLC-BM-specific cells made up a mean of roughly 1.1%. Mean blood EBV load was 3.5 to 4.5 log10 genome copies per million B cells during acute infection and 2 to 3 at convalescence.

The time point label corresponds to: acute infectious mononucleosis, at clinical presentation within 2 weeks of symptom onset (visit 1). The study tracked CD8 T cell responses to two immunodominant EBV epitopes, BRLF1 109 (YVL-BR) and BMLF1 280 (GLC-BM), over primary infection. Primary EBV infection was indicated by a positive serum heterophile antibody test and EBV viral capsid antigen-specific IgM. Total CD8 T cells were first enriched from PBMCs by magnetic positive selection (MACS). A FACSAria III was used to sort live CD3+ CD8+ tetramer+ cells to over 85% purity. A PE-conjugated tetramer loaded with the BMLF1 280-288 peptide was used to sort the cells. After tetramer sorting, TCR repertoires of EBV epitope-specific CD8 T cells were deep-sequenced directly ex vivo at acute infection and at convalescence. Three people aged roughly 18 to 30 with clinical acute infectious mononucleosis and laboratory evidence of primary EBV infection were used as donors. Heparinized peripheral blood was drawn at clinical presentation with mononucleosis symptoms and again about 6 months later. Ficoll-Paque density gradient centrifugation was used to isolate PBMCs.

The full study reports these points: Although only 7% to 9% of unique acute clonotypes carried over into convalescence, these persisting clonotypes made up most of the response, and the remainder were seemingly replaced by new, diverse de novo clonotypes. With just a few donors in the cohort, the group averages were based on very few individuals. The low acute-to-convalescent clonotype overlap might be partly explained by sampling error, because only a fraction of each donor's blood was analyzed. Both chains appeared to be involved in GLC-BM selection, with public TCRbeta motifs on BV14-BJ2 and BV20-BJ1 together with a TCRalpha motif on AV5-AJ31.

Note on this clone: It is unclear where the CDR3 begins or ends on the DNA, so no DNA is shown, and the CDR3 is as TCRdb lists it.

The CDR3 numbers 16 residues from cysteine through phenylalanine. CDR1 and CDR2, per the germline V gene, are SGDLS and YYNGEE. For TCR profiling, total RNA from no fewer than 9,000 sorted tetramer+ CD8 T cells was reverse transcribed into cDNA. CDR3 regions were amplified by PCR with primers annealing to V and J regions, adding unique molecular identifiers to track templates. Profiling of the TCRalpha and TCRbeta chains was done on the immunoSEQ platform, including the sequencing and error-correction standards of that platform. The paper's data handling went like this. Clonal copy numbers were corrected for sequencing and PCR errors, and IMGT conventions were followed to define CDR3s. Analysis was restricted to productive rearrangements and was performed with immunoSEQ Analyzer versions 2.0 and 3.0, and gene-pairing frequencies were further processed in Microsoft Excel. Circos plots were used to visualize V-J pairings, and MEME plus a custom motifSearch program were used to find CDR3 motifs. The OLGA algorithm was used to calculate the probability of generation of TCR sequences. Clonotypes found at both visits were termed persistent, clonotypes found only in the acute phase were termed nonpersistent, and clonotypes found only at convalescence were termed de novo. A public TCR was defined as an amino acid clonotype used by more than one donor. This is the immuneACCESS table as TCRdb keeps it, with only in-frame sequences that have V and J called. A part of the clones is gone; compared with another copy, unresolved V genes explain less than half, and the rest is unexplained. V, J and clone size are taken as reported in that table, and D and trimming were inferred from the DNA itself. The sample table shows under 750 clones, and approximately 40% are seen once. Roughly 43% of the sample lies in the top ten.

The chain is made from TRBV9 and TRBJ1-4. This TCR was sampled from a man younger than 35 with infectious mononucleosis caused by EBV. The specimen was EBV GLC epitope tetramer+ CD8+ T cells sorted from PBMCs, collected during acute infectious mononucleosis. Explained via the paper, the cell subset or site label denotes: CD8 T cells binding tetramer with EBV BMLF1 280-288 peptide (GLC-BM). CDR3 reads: CASSDDKLQLMKNCFF.